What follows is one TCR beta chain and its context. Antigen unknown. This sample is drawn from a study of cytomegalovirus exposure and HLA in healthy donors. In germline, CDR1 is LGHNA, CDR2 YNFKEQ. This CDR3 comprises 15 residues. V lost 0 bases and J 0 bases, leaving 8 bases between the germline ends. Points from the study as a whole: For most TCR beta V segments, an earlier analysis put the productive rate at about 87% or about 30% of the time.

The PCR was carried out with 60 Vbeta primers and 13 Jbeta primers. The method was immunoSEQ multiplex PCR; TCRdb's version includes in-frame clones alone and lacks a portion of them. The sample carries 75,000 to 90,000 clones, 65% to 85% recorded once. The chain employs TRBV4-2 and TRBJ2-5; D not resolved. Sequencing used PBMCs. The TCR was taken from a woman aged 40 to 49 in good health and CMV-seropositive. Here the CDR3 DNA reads TGTGCCAGCAGCCAAGAGCCCCAGTACCAAGAGACCCAGTACTTC. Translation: CASSQEPQYQETQYF.